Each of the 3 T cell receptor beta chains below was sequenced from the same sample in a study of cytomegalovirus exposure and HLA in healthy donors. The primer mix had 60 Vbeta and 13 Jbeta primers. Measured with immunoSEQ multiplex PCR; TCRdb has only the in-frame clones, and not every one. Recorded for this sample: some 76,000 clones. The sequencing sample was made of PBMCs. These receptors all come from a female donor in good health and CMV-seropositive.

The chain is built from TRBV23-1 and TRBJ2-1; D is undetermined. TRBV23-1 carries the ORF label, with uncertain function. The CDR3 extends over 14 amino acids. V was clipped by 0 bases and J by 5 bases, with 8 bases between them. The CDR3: CASSQSISNNEQFF. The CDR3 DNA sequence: TGCGCCAGCAGTCAATCGATCAGTAACAATGAGCAGTTCTTC.

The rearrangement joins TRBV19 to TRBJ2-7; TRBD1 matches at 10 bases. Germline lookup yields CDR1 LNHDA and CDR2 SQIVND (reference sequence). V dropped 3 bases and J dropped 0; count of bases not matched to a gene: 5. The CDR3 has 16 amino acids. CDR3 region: CASSIGGTGDSYEQYF. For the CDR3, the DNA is TGTGCCAGTAGTATTGGCGGGACAGGGGACTCCTACGAGCAGTACTTC. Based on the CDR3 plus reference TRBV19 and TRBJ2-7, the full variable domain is DGGITQSPKYLFRKEGQNVTLSCEQNLNHDAMYWYRQDPGQGLRLIYYSQIVNDFQKGDIAEGYSVSREKKESFPLTVTSAQKNPTAFYLCASSIGGTGDSYEQYFGPGTRLTVT.

The CDR3 DNA reads as TGCAGCGTTGAAGATCTGAGCCCGGACAGGGGATATCCAGATACGCAGTATTTT. This encodes CSVEDLSPDRGYPDTQYF. The V and J genes are TRBV29-1 and TRBJ2-3; 9 nucleotides align to TRBD1. V gave up 0 bases and J gave up 4 bases; unmatched junction bases: 14. The CDR3 contains 18 residues. CDR1 and CDR2 from the germline V gene are SQVTM and ANQGSEA.